This T cell receptor beta chain was observed in a study of patients and donors after allogeneic stem cell transplantation. TCRdb re-called the RT-PCR reads with MiXCR, one entry per CDR3 protein. Among over 150,000 distinct CDR3 sequences, about 40% were seen once, and the ten largest hold approximately 32%. There are a few counts of this clonotype. The CDR3 is 18 residues long. Trimming removed 6 bases at V and 3 bases at J, with 26 bases between. CDR1 MNHEY and CDR2 SVGEGT come from the germline V gene. V gene TRBV6-2 or TRBV6-3 combines with J gene TRBJ1-1; D is possibly TRBD1 (5 bases). Sequenced: blood, either unsorted or a sorted T cell fraction (not recorded which). This TCR was sampled from a human donor who was either an allogeneic HSCT recipient or a stem cell or donor lymphocyte infusion donor (not recorded which). It is not recorded whose cells these are; they may come from a transplant donor. The CDR3 region is CASRKDSTREGWHTEAFF. In DNA, the CDR3 is TGTGCCAGCAGGAAAGACAGTACGCGGGAAGGGTGGCACACTGAAGCTTTCTTT.